The source of this T cell receptor (beta chain) is a study of cytomegalovirus exposure and HLA in healthy donors. The V segment lost 0 bases and the J segment 4 bases; nucleotides outside the gene matches: 9. The CDR3 spans 17 residues. Germline-derived CDR1 and CDR2 are PRHDT and FYEKMQ (reference sequence). The PCR made use of 60 Vbeta and 13 Jbeta primers. Libraries were prepared by immunoSEQ multiplex PCR; TCRdb keeps only in-frame clonotypes and omits some of them. Among 150,000 or so clones listed, about 83% were seen once. The V gene is TRBV13, the J gene TRBJ2-7, with TRBD2 matching 10 bases. This sequence was found in a man aged 40-50 years in good health and CMV-seropositive. Material for sequencing was PBMCs. CDR3 in DNA: TGTGCCAGCAGCTTAGGTGGGCTGGGACTAGCGTATTACGAGCAGTACTTC. This codes for CASSLGGLGLAYYEQYF.